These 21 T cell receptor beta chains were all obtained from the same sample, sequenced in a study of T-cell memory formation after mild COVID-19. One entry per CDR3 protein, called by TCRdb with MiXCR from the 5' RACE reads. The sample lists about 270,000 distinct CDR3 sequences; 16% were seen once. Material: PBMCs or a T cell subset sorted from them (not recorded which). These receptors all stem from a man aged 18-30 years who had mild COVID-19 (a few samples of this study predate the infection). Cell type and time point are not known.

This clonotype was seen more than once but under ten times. The CDR3 sequence is CASSAPGQGLGSEQFF. CDR3 sequence (DNA): TGCGCCAGCAGCGCACCGGGACAGGGTCTGGGGAGTGAGCAGTTCTTC. V usage is TRBV10-1 and J usage is TRBJ2-1; 9 bases are shared with TRBD1. This CDR3 contains 16 residues. The V gene end was trimmed by 6 bases and the J gene end by 9 bases; junction bases not matched to a gene: 15. From germline, CDR1 is WNHNN and CDR2 SYGVQD (reference sequence).

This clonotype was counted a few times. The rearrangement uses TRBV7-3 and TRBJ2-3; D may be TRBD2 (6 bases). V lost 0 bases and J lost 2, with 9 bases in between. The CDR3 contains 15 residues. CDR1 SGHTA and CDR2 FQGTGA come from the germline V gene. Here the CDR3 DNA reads TGTGCCAGCAGCTTAACGGGACTTACCACAGATACGCAGTATTTT. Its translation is CASSLTGLTTDTQYF.

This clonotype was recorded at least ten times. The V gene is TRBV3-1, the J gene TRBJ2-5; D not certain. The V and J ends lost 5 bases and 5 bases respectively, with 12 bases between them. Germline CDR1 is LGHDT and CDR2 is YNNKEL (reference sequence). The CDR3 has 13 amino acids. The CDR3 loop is CASSKRPQETQYF. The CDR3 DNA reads TGTGCCAGCAGCAAGCGCCCGCAGGAGACCCAGTACTTC.

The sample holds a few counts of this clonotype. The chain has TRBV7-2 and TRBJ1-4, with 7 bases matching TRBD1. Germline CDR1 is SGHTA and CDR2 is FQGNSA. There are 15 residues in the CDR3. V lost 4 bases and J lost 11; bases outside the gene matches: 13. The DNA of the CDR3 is TGTGCCAGCAGCTCCAGGGGTGGGATGGGACAGAAACTGTTTTTT. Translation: CASSSRGGMGQKLFF.

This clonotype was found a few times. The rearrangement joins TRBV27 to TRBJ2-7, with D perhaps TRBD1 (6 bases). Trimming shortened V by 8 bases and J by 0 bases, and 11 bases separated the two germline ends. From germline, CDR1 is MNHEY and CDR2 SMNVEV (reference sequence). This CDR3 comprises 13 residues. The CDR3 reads CASGVRGSYEQYV. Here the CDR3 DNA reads TGTGCCAGCGGGGTCAGGGGCTCCTACGAGCAGTACGTC.

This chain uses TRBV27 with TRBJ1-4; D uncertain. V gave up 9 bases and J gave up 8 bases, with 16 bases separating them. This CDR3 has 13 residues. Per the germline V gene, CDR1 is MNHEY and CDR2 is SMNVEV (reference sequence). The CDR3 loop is CARGGVRDEKLFF. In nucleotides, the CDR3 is TGTGCCAGAGGCGGGGTCCGTGACGAAAAACTGTTTTTT.

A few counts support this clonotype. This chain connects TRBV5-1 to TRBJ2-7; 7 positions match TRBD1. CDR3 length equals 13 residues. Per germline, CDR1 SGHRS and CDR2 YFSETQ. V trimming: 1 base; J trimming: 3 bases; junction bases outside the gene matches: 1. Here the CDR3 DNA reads TGCGCCAGCAGCTTGCAGGGGGACTACGAGCAGTACTTC. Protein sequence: CASSLQGDYEQYF.

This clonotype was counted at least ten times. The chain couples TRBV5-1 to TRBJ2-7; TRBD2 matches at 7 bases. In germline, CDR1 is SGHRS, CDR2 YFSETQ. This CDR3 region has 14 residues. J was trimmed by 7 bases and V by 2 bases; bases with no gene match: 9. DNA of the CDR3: TGCGCCAGCAGCTTACGGGAAACCGGGGGGGAGCAGTACTTC. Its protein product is CASSLRETGGEQYF.

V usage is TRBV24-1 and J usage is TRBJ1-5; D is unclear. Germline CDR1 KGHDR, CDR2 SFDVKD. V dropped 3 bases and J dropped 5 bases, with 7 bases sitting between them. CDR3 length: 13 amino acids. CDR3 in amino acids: CATSDERDQPQHF. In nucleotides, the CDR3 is TGTGCCACCAGTGATGAACGGGATCAGCCCCAGCATTTT.

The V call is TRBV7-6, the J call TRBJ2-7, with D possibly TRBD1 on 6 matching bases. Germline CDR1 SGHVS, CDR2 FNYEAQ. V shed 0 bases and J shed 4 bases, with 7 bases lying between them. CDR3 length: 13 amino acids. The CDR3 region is CASSLATGYEQYV. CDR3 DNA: TGTGCCAGCAGCTTAGCGACAGGATACGAGCAGTACGTC.

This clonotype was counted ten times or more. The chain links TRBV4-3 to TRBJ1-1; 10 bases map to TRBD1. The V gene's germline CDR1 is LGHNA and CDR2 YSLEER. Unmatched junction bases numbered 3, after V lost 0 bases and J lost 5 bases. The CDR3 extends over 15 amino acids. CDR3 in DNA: TGCGCCAGCAGCCAAGATTGGACAGGGGGGACTGAAGCTTTCTTT. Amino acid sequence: CASSQDWTGGTEAFF.

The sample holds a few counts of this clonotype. DNA of the CDR3: TGTGCCAGCAGCTTAGAGTCGAGCTATGGCTACACCTTC. Translation: CASSLESSYGYTF. The chain joins TRBV7-9 to TRBJ1-2; D is uncertain. CDR1 is SEHNR, CDR2 FQNEAQ, per germline (reference sequence). The CDR3 spans 13 residues. V was trimmed by 1 base and J by 4 bases, leaving 7 bases between them. Full variable domain (rest looked up from reference TRBV7-9 and TRBJ1-2): DTGVSQNPRHKITKRGQNVTFRCDPISEHNRLYWYRQTLGQGPEFLTYFQNEAQLEKSRLLSDRFSAERPKGSFSTLEIQRTEQGDSAMYLCASSLESSYGYTFGSGTRLTVV.

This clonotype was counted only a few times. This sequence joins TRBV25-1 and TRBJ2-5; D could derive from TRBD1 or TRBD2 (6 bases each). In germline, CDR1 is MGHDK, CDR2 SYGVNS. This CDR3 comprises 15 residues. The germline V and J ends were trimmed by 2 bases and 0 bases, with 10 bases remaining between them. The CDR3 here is CASSEGGTNQETQYF. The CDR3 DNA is TGTGCCAGCAGTGAAGGCGGGACAAACCAAGAGACCCAGTACTTC. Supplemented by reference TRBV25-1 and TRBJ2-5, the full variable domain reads EADIYQTPRYLVIGTGKKITLECSQTMGHDKMYWYQQDPGMELHLIHYSYGVNSTEKGDLSSESTVSRIRTEHFPLTLESARPSHTSQYLCASSEGGTNQETQYFGPGTRLLVL.

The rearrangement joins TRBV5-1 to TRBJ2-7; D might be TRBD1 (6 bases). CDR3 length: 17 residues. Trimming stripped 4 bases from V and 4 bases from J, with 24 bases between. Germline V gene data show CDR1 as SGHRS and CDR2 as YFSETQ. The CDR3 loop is CASSPPKSGTPGYEQYF. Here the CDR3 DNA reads TGCGCCAGCAGCCCGCCCAAGTCCGGGACACCCGGTTACGAGCAGTACTTC.

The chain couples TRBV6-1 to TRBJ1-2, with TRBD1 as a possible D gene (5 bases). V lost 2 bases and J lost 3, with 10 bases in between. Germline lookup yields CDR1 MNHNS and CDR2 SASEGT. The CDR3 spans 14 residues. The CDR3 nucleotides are TGTGCCAGCAGTGAATTTCAGGGTCACTATGGCTACACCTTC. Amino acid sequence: CASSEFQGHYGYTF.

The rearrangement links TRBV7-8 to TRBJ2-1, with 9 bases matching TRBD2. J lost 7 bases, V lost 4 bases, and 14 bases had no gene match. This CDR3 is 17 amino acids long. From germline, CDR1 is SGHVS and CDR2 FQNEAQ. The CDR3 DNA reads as TGTGCCAGCAGCTCGAGAGGAGGAGCGGGGGGCCGGAATGAGCAGTTCTTC. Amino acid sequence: CASSSRGGAGGRNEQFF.

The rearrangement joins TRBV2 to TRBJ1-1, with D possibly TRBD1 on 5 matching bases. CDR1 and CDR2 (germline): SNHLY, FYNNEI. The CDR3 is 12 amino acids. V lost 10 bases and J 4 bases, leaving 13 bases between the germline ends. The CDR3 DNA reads TGTGCCACCAGGGTGACGTCCACTGAAGCTTTCTTT. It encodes CATRVTSTEAFF.

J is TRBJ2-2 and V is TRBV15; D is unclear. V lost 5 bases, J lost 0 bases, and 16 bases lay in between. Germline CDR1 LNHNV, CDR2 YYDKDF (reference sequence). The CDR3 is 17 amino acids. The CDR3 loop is CATSLRRWQPNTGELFF. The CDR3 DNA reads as TGTGCCACCAGCTTACGCCGCTGGCAACCGAACACCGGGGAGCTGTTTTTT.

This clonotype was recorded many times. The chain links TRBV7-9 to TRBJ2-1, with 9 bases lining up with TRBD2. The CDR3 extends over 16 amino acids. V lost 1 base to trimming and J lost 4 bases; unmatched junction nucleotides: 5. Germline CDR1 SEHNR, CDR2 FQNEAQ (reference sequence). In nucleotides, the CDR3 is TGTGCCAGCAGCTTAGTAATAGCGGGGGTGTACAATGAGCAGTTCTTC. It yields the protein CASSLVIAGVYNEQFF.

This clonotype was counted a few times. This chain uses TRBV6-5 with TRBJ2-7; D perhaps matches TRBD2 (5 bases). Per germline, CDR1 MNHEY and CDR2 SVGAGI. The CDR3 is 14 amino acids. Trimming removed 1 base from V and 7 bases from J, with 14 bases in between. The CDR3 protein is CASSYYGPGGEQYF. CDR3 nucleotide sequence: TGTGCCAGCAGTTACTACGGACCGGGCGGGGAGCAGTACTTC.

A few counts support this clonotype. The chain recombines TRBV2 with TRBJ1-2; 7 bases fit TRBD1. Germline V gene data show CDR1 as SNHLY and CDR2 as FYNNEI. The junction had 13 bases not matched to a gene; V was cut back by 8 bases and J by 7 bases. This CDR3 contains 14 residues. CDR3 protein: CASAGGLPTSGYTF. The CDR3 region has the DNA TGTGCCAGCGCAGGGGGATTGCCGACTAGTGGCTACACCTTC.